One TCR beta chain is described in this entry. This CDR3 comprises 15 residues. The V segment lost 1 base and the J segment 8 bases; nucleotides outside the gene matches: 5. CDR1 MDHEN and CDR2 SYDVKM come from the germline V gene. This sample was taken from a study of blood T cell repertoires in COVID-19. Using immunoSEQ multiplex PCR, the repertoire was profiled, and TCRdb retains in-frame clones only, with some absent. The sample has about 110,000 clones, around 86% seen once. The source is a man aged 45-65 years with acute or convalescent COVID-19. The chain uses TRBV28 and TRBJ2-1; 10 bases match TRBD2. The sequenced sample was peripheral blood. The CDR3 region has the DNA TGTGCCAGCAGTTTATCGGCTAGCGGGAGTCATGAGCAGTTCTTC. Amino acids: CASSLSASGSHEQFF.